These 20 T cell receptor beta chains were all obtained from the same sample, sequenced in a study of blood T cell repertoires in COVID-19. The assay was immunoSEQ multiplex PCR, and TCRdb's table has in-frame clones only and misses some. Among fewer than 250,000 clones, just over 85% were seen once, and the ten largest hold roughly 4.1%. Input material: peripheral blood. The receptor set was obtained from a man aged 50 to 60 with acute or convalescent COVID-19.

This rearrangement joins TRBV9 to TRBJ1-2, with 11 bases fitting TRBD1. This CDR3 contains 15 residues. V was pared by 4 bases and J by 7 bases, with 9 bases of the junction left unmatched. Germline-derived CDR1 and CDR2 are SGDLS and YYNGEE. The DNA of the CDR3 is TGTGCCAGCAGCTCCAAAGGACAGGGGGCCTCTGGCTACACCTTC. It is translated as CASSSKGQGASGYTF.

V is TRBV5-1 and J is TRBJ1-1; weak D call: TRBD1 (5 bases). The CDR3 has 15 amino acids. The ends were cut back, 3 bases at V and 3 bases at J, with 15 bases in the middle. Germline-derived CDR1 and CDR2 are SGHRS and YFSETQ. In DNA form, the CDR3 reads TGCGCCAGCAGCTACGCCGGGGGGTTTGACACTGAAGCTTTCTTT. The encoded protein is CASSYAGGFDTEAFF. Supplemented by reference TRBV5-1 and TRBJ1-1, the full variable domain reads KAGVTQTPRYLIKTRGQQVTLSCSPISGHRSVSWYQQTPGQGLQFLFEYFSETQRNKGNFPGRFSGRQFSNSRSEMNVSTLELGDSALYLCASSYAGGFDTEAFFGQGTRLTVV.

The chain uses TRBV6-2 or TRBV6-3 and TRBJ2-3; tentative D call: TRBD2 (5 bases). Germline CDR1 MNHEY, CDR2 SVGEGT. V lost 5 bases and J lost 2, with 17 bases in between. This CDR3 region has 16 residues. CDR3 bases: TGTGCCAGCAGTACCGGACTGATTTGGACCACAGATACGCAGTATTTT. Protein product: CASSTGLIWTTDTQYF.

This clone was seen more than once but under ten times. J is TRBJ2-5 and V is TRBV7-8; 8 nucleotides line up with TRBD2. V lost 5 bases to trimming and J lost 2 bases; unmatched junction nucleotides: 10. This CDR3 is 16 amino acids long. CDR1 and CDR2 from the germline V gene are SGHVS and FQNEAQ. For the CDR3, the DNA is TGTGCCAGCAGCCCAACTCGAACTAGCGGACAAGAGACCCAGTACTTC. It translates to CASSPTRTSGQETQYF. Together with reference TRBV7-8 and TRBJ2-5, the CDR3 gives the full variable domain: GAGVSQSPRYKVAKRGQDVALRCDPISGHVSLFWYQQALGQGPEFLTYFQNEAQLDKSGLPSDRFFAERPEGSVSTLKIQRTQQEDSAVYLCASSPTRTSGQETQYFGPGTRLLVL.

The V and J genes are TRBV16 and TRBJ1-1; possibly TRBD1 for D (6 bases). The germline CDR1 and CDR2 sequences are KGHSY and FQNENV. The CDR3 runs 13 residues. Trimming pared 0 bases from V and 4 bases from J, leaving 6 bases between. The DNA for the CDR3 is TGTGCCAGCAGCCAATCAGGGGGCACTGAAGCTTTCTTT. Encoded protein: CASSQSGGTEAFF.

This chain links TRBV6-5 with TRBJ1-1; D remains ambiguous. The CDR3 runs 14 residues. CDR1 and CDR2 (germline): MNHEY, SVGAGI. V was shortened by 0 bases and J by 0 bases, with 5 bases between the two germline ends. This chain's CDR3 is CASSYSYLNTEAFF. The CDR3 nucleotides are TGTGCCAGCAGTTACTCTTATTTGAACACTGAAGCTTTCTTT.

This sequence joins TRBV5-1 and TRBJ2-7; 8 positions match TRBD1. Germline trimming cut 0 bases from V and 5 bases from J; bases unmatched to any gene: 7. Looked up from germline, CDR1 is SGHRS and CDR2 is YFSETQ. This CDR3 region has 15 residues. As DNA, the CDR3 is TGCGCCAGCAGCTTGGCGGCAGGGGGCGTCAACGAGCAGTACTTC. As protein: CASSLAAGGVNEQYF.

The chain couples TRBV5-4 to TRBJ1-5, with unresolved D. Per germline, CDR1 SGHNT and CDR2 YYREEE (reference sequence). CDR3 length: 12 residues. The V gene lost 0 bases and the J gene lost 8 bases, with 6 bases spanning the gap. The CDR3 bases are TGTGCCAGCAGCTTGGCCGGGAAGCCCCAGCATTTT. As protein: CASSLAGKPQHF.

V is TRBV5-1 and J is TRBJ2-1; 7 positions match TRBD1. This CDR3 has 13 residues. With V trimmed by 4 bases and J by 13 bases, 11 bases remained unmatched. The germline gives CDR1 SGHRS, CDR2 YFSETQ. In DNA form, the CDR3 reads TGCGCCAGCAGCCCAACTCCGGGACAGCCTCAGTTCTTC. Protein: CASSPTPGQPQFF.

The V and J genes are TRBV15 and TRBJ1-1; D is undetermined. The germline V gene encodes CDR1 LNHNV and CDR2 YYDKDF (reference sequence). The V end was cut by 4 bases, the J end by 0 bases, with 6 bases between. This CDR3 comprises 13 residues. CDR3 sequence: CATSTTVNTEAFF. The DNA of the CDR3 is TGTGCCACCAGCACCACAGTGAACACTGAAGCTTTCTTT.

This clone was recorded once. V gene TRBV30 combines with J gene TRBJ1-2, with a weak D call TRBD1 (6 bases). The CDR3 runs 15 residues. V lost 1 base to trimming and J lost 1 base, with 13 bases between them. Germline-derived CDR1 and CDR2 are GTSNPN and SVGIG (reference sequence). The CDR3 here is CAWSAGDIVNYGYTF. The CDR3 DNA reads TGTGCCTGGAGTGCCGGGGACATCGTTAACTATGGCTACACCTTC.

This chain joins TRBV15 and TRBJ1-3, with D possibly being TRBD1 (5 bases). From germline, CDR1 is LNHNV and CDR2 YYDKDF (reference sequence). Trimming removed 6 bases from V and 8 bases from J, with 17 bases in between. This CDR3 is built from 14 residues. In DNA form, the CDR3 reads TGTGCCACCAGGCGGGACGGGCCCGAGGACACCATATATTTT. Amino acids: CATRRDGPEDTIYF.

Comment on this clone: This sample includes further DNA sequences coding for the same CDR3. This chain connects TRBV27 to TRBJ1-1; D is ambiguous. With 3 bases removed from V and 4 bases from J, the gap between germline ends came to 9 bases. This CDR3 is built from 13 residues. The germline V gene encodes CDR1 MNHEY and CDR2 SMNVEV (reference sequence). CDR3 nucleotide sequence: TGTGCCAGCAGTTTTAATCGAGGCACTGAAGCTTTCTTT. This sequence encodes CASSFNRGTEAFF.

This rearrangement joins TRBV4-1 to TRBJ1-4; D call uncertain. The V end was cut by 0 bases, the J end by 0 bases, with 8 bases between. Germline V gives CDR1 MGHRA, CDR2 YSYEKL. This CDR3 is built from 16 residues. This chain's CDR3 is CASSQDRSATNEKLFF. Written as DNA, the CDR3 is TGCGCCAGCAGCCAAGATCGGAGCGCAACTAATGAAAAACTGTTTTTT.

The rearrangement joins TRBV4-1 to TRBJ1-1, with 11 bases that match TRBD1. CDR1 and CDR2 (germline): MGHRA, YSYEKL. CDR3 size: 14 residues. The V gene end was trimmed by 3 bases and the J gene end by 5 bases; junction bases not matched to a gene: 2. CDR3 amino acids: CASSHRDRGTEAFF. CDR3 nucleotides: TGCGCCAGCAGCCACCGGGACAGGGGGACTGAAGCTTTCTTT.

This chain links TRBV4-1 with TRBJ2-1, with D maybe TRBD2 (6 bases). This CDR3 spans 17 amino acids. Trimming took off 3 bases at V and 9 bases at J, with 24 bases between the two ends. Germline V gives CDR1 MGHRA, CDR2 YSYEKL. CDR3 region: CASSHPVSETRFFEQFF. The CDR3 nucleotides are TGCGCCAGCAGCCACCCGGTGTCGGAGACTAGATTTTTTGAGCAGTTCTTC.

As concerns this clone: Mismatch with germline at one junction end may stem from a read error. The genes are TRBV6-1 and TRBJ2-6, with D unclear. Per the germline V gene, CDR1 is MNHNS and CDR2 is SASEGT. This CDR3 is built from 19 residues. The CDR3 bases are TGTACCAGCAGTGAGCTCCAGGCTACCGTCCGCTCTGGGGCCAACGTCCTGACTTTC. It is translated as CTSSELQATVRSGANVLTF.

The chain carries TRBV7-2 and TRBJ1-6, with 7 positions matching TRBD1. Trimming at V came to 3 bases and at J to 7 bases, leaving 6 bases not matched to a gene. The germline V gene encodes CDR1 SGHTA and CDR2 FQGNSA. The CDR3 runs 15 residues. The CDR3 sequence: CASSFGTAWNSPLHF. The CDR3 bases are TGTGCCAGCAGCTTCGGGACAGCCTGGAATTCACCCCTCCACTTT.

This clone was seen just once. V is TRBV29-1 and J is TRBJ2-5, with TRBD2 matching over 14 bases. The CDR3 consists of 14 residues. The germline V gene encodes CDR1 SQVTM and CDR2 ANQGSEA. V lost 4 bases and J lost 4; bases outside the gene matches: 2. The CDR3 DNA follows: TGCAGCGTTGGCGGGACTAGCGGGGGAGAGACCCAGTACTTC. Translated: CSVGGTSGGETQYF.

The genes are TRBV3-1 (or the pseudogene TRBV3-2) and TRBJ1-2; possibly TRBD1 for D (5 bases). V gave up 1 base and J gave up 4 bases, with 16 bases separating them. This CDR3 has 16 amino acids. Germline values: CDR1 LGHDT, CDR2 YNNKEL (reference sequence). CDR3 residues: CASSQGRTGTSYGYTF. CDR3 coding DNA: TGTGCCAGCAGCCAAGGGAGAACCGGGACTTCCTATGGCTACACCTTC.